This record covers a single T cell receptor beta chain. Antigen specificity is unknown. The sample belongs to a study of cytomegalovirus exposure and HLA in healthy donors. The study's findings and limits: Presence/absence results assume similar sequencing depth per donor, which may not hold. Researchers catalogued roughly 150 TCR beta chains as cytomegalovirus-associated. Later analysis demonstrated an association between a missense DCLRE1C variant and TCR beta V- and J-gene trimming. Within an earlier analysis, most TCR beta V segments proved productive either about 90% or about 30% of the time.

PCR used 60 Vbeta primers and 13 Jbeta primers. Assay used: immunoSEQ multiplex PCR; TCRdb lists only in-frame clones, some missing. Of about 94,000 clones detected, about 7.6% appear once; the ten largest clones hold about 2.1%. The junction had 7 bases not matched to a gene; V was cut back by 4 bases and J by 6 bases. Looked up from germline, CDR1 is LGHNA and CDR2 is YNFKEQ. CDR3 size: 15 residues. This TCR was sampled from a man aged 50 to 60 in good health and CMV-seronegative. V usage is TRBV4-2 and J usage is TRBJ2-3; 10 bases map to TRBD2. The sequenced sample was PBMCs. CDR3 nucleotide sequence: TGTGCCAGCAGCCCTGTAGCGGGAGGCCGGGATACGCAGTATTTT. As protein: CASSPVAGGRDTQYF.